This T cell receptor beta chain was retrieved from a study of metastatic and nonmetastatic thyroid tumors. Worth noting for this clone: Given the absence of the conserved phenylalanine or tryptophan at the CDR3 end, a read error is likely.

TCRdb re-called the PCR reads through MiXCR. Altogether about 35,000 clones are present, around 32% being singletons, with the ten largest covering almost 8%. Patients underwent thyroid surgery, and none had received any treatment before it. This TCR was sampled from a female donor with papillary thyroid cancer or a benign thyroid nodule (not recorded which). Some clones in this sample may be carry-over from other donors' samples. Sequencing used blood.

The CDR3 region is CCALAGGPYNEQFC. Written as DNA, the CDR3 is TGCTGTGCCCTAGCGGGGGGGCCTTACAATGAGCAGTTCTGC. V gene TRBV20-1 combines with J gene TRBJ2-1; the match to TRBD2 covers 12 bases. The CDR3 has 14 amino acids. Germline V CDR1 and CDR2: DFQATT, SNEGSKA (reference sequence).